What follows describes a single T cell receptor (beta chain). The source of the sample is a study of blood T cell repertoires in COVID-19. Data came from immunoSEQ multiplex PCR; TCRdb stores just in-frame clones and leaves some out. The table records under 400,000 clones, about 91% of them present only once. Sequences were obtained from peripheral blood. The receptor was isolated from a woman aged 25-40 years with COVID-19, enrolled during active disease.

CDR3 bases: TGCGCCAGCAGCCAAGTTCGGGTCCAGCCCCAGCATTTT. Translated: CASSQVRVQPQHF. The chain combines TRBV4-1 with TRBJ1-5; D remains unclear. V was shortened by 1 base and J by 7 bases, with 8 bases between the two germline ends. CDR3 length: 13 amino acids. Germline V gives CDR1 MGHRA, CDR2 YSYEKL.